A single T cell receptor beta chain is shown here with its context. The antigen is unknown. TCRdb's table, derived via immunoSEQ multiplex PCR, lists solely in-frame clones and lacks some. The table shows 85,000 to 100,000 clones, with roughly 91% occurring only once. These data belong to a study of graft-versus-host responses after intestinal transplantation. Across the study: Induction using anti-thymocyte globulin, followed by tacrolimus and steroids for about three years, was given to all recipients.

The study's findings and limits: Early post-transplant declines in HvG were associated with peak levels of circulating GvH clones.

The V end lost 5 bases, the J end lost 2 bases, and 15 bases lay between the germline ends. The CDR3 consists of 15 residues. Germline-derived CDR1 and CDR2 are SGHVS and FQNEAQ. This receptor was obtained from a human donor who received an intestinal transplant. Sample: unstimulated CD8+ T cells sorted from spleen or lymph node cells, taken before intestinal transplant. This sequence joins TRBV7-8 and TRBJ1-1; unclear D gene. CDR3 in DNA: TGTGCCAGCAGCCACCCTCCACGGGGTAACACTGAAGCTTTCTTT. Its translation is CASSHPPRGNTEAFF.